The rows below give T cell receptor beta chains drawn from one sample of a study of T cells after yellow fever vaccination. TCRdb re-derived calls from the 5' RACE reads in MiXCR, one entry per CDR3 protein. The sample shows approximately 300,000 distinct CDR3 sequences, roughly 10% of them seen only once. The material was CD4+ T cells sorted from PBMCs, obtained 45 days after the yellow fever booster vaccination. These TCRs come from a man between 18 and 29 years old who received the YFV17D yellow fever vaccine. Both conserved end residues are part of each CDR3. Each record gives: clone size, V gene, CDR3 length, J gene, D gene, CDR3 protein, CDR3 DNA. A D gene is named only where the DNA matches it firmly. Expanded clones get a size class; other rows say once, few or many, or leave the size out.

size: NA
V: TRBV20-1
length: 13
J: TRBJ1-1
D: TRBD1
CDR3: CSAINRGGTEAFF
DNA: TGCAGTGCTATTAACAGGGGTGGCACTGAAGCTTTCTTT

size: NA
V: TRBV2
length: 14
J: TRBJ2-2
D: TRBD1
CDR3: CASRDRVISGELFF
DNA: TGTGCCAGCAGGGACAGGGTAATATCCGGGGAGCTGTTTTTT

size: few
V: TRBV7-2
length: 13
J: TRBJ2-1
D: TRBD2
CDR3: CASSLGPGLVAFF
DNA: TGTGCCAGCAGCTTAGGCCCGGGACTAGTTGCGTTCTTC

size: NA
V: TRBV10-1
length: 15
J: TRBJ2-7
D: TRBD1
CDR3: CASSSGQGASYEQYF
DNA: TGCGCCAGCAGTTCGGGACAGGGGGCCTCCTACGAGCAGTACTTC

size: NA
V: TRBV2
length: 15
J: TRBJ2-1
D: TRBD2
CDR3: CASSVLLAGGPVGFF
DNA: TGTGCCAGCAGTGTCCTCCTAGCGGGGGGGCCGGTAGGGTTCTTC

size: NA
V: TRBV18
length: 13
J: TRBJ1-1
D: NA
CDR3: CASSPPLRVEPFF
DNA: TGTGCCAGCTCACCACCACTCAGGGTGGAACCTTTCTTT

size: many
V: TRBV6-6
length: 14
J: TRBJ2-5
D: TRBD1
CDR3: CASTRAGGAETQYF
DNA: TGTGCCAGCACCCGGGCAGGGGGCGCAGAGACCCAGTACTTC

size: NA
V: TRBV11-2
length: 18
J: TRBJ2-6
D: NA
CDR3: CASRPLGGLVPGANVLTF
DNA: TGTGCCAGCAGACCCTTGGGGGGTTTAGTGCCTGGGGCCAACGTCCTGACTTTC

size: NA
V: TRBV7-3
length: 15
J: TRBJ2-5
D: TRBD2
CDR3: CASSLWASGQETQYF
DNA: TGTGCCAGCAGCTTATGGGCTAGCGGCCAAGAGACCCAGTACTTC

size: NA
V: TRBV9
length: 15
J: TRBJ2-7
D: NA
CDR3: CASSVGQVAPEKQYF
DNA: TGTGCCAGCAGCGTAGGACAGGTAGCCCCTGAGAAGCAGTACTTC

size: few
V: TRBV21-1
length: 16
J: TRBJ2-1
D: NA
CDR3: CASSAGGVNSYNEQFF
DNA: TGTGCCAGCAGCGCTGGGGGGGTAAACTCCTACAATGAGCAGTTCTTC

size: few
V: TRBV5-6
length: 13
J: TRBJ2-5
D: NA
CDR3: CASSLAEVETQYF
DNA: TGTGCCAGCAGCCTCGCAGAGGTGGAGACCCAGTACTTC

size: many
V: TRBV12-3/TRBV12-4
length: 13
J: TRBJ1-1
D: NA
CDR3: CASSPQVFAEAFF
DNA: TGTGCCAGCAGCCCCCAGGTGTTCGCTGAAGCTTTCTTT

size: few
V: TRBV5-4
length: 12
J: TRBJ2-6
D: NA
CDR3: CASVRGANVLTF
DNA: TGTGCCAGCGTGAGGGGGGCCAACGTCCTGACTTTC

size: few
V: TRBV6-5
length: 14
J: TRBJ2-1
D: NA
CDR3: CASTWMEGDNEQFF
DNA: TGTGCCAGCACGTGGATGGAAGGGGATAATGAGCAGTTCTTC

size: few
V: TRBV3-1
length: 14
J: TRBJ2-1
D: TRBD1
CDR3: CASSRQGYDNEQFF
DNA: TGTGCCAGCAGCCGACAGGGATATGACAATGAGCAGTTCTTC

size: few
V: TRBV6-2/TRBV6-3
length: 13
J: TRBJ2-3
D: TRBD1
CDR3: CASRQGGTDTQYF
DNA: TGTGCCAGCCGACAGGGAGGCACAGATACGCAGTATTTT

size: few
V: TRBV5-1
length: 13
J: TRBJ1-5
D: NA
CDR3: CASSLARGEPQHF
DNA: TGCGCCAGCAGCTTGGCCAGGGGCGAGCCCCAGCATTTT

size: few
V: TRBV7-2
length: 15
J: TRBJ2-3
D: TRBD2
CDR3: CASSNGGASGDTQYF
DNA: TGTGCCAGCAGCAACGGGGGGGCGTCGGGAGATACGCAGTATTTT

size: NA
V: TRBV10-2
length: 13
J: TRBJ1-2
D: NA
CDR3: CASNSGPSYGYTF
DNA: TGCGCCAGCAATTCCGGGCCGAGCTATGGCTACACCTTC

size: NA
V: TRBV6-6
length: 13
J: TRBJ2-1
D: NA
CDR3: CATLTRPGNEQFF
DNA: TGTGCCACCCTCACCCGGCCGGGCAATGAGCAGTTCTTC

size: NA
V: TRBV7-2
length: 17
J: TRBJ2-3
D: NA
CDR3: CASSYRAATTRTDTQYF
DNA: TGTGCCAGCAGCTATAGGGCCGCGACAACCCGCACAGATACGCAGTATTTT

size: few
V: TRBV28
length: 17
J: TRBJ1-3
D: TRBD1
CDR3: CASSLAGTGGLGNTIYF
DNA: TGTGCCAGCAGTCTCGCCGGGACAGGGGGATTAGGAAACACCATATATTTT

size: many
V: TRBV7-2
length: 15
J: TRBJ2-3
D: NA
CDR3: CASSRWAGSTDTQYF
DNA: TGTGCCAGCAGCCGATGGGCAGGTAGCACAGATACGCAGTATTTT

size: NA
V: TRBV6-6
length: 11
J: TRBJ2-7
D: NA
CDR3: CASSPDSLVYF
DNA: TGTGCCAGCAGTCCTGACAGCCTGGTGTACTTC

size: NA
V: TRBV12-3/TRBV12-4
length: 14
J: TRBJ2-7
D: TRBD1
CDR3: CASSLGQGFYEQYF
DNA: TGTGCCAGCAGTTTGGGACAGGGGTTTTACGAGCAGTACTTC

size: NA
V: TRBV20-1
length: 14
J: TRBJ1-5
D: NA
CDR3: CSARDRIGGQPQHF
DNA: TGCAGTGCTAGAGATCGGATAGGGGGGCAGCCCCAGCATTTT

size: few
V: TRBV20-1
length: 12
J: TRBJ1-2
D: TRBD1
CDR3: CSAREQGFGYTF
DNA: TGCAGTGCTAGAGAACAGGGGTTTGGCTACACCTTC

size: NA
V: TRBV10-3
length: 18
J: TRBJ2-3
D: TRBD2
CDR3: CAISVRPSGGGRADTQYF
DNA: TGTGCCATCAGTGTTCGGCCTAGCGGGGGTGGTCGGGCAGATACGCAGTATTTT

size: many
V: TRBV7-7
length: 14
J: TRBJ2-7
D: TRBD2
CDR3: CASSLAPAGDEQYF
DNA: TGTGCCAGCAGCTTAGCCCCCGCGGGGGACGAGCAGTACTTC

size: few
V: TRBV7-2
length: 13
J: TRBJ2-5
D: NA
CDR3: CASSFTRSETQYF
DNA: TGTGCCAGCAGCTTCACTAGATCAGAGACCCAGTACTTC

size: NA
V: TRBV4-1
length: 14
J: TRBJ2-5
D: TRBD2
CDR3: CASSRGLGKETQYF
DNA: TGCGCCAGCAGCCGAGGACTAGGGAAAGAGACCCAGTACTTC

size: NA
V: TRBV20-1
length: 14
J: TRBJ1-5
D: TRBD1
CDR3: CSAGNRGGNQPQHF
DNA: TGCAGTGCTGGAAACAGGGGTGGCAATCAGCCCCAGCATTTT

size: NA
V: TRBV20-1
length: 13
J: TRBJ2-5
D: NA
CDR3: CSAGPQPEETQYF
DNA: TGCAGTGCTGGGCCCCAGCCGGAAGAGACCCAGTACTTC

size: NA
V: TRBV6-5
length: 15
J: TRBJ1-5
D: NA
CDR3: CASSEPGRENQPQHF
DNA: TGTGCCAGCAGTGAACCGGGACGGGAAAATCAGCCCCAGCATTTT

size: NA
V: TRBV12-5
length: 11
J: TRBJ1-5
D: NA
CDR3: CASGQYQPQHF
DNA: TGTGCTAGTGGCCAGTATCAGCCCCAGCATTTT

size: NA
V: TRBV4-3
length: 16
J: TRBJ1-2
D: NA
CDR3: CASSQDRWTPSYGYTF
DNA: TGCGCCAGCAGCCAAGATCGCTGGACACCTTCCTATGGCTACACCTTC

size: few
V: TRBV20-1
length: 11
J: TRBJ2-1
D: NA
CDR3: CSADFNNEQFF
DNA: TGCAGTGCGGACTTCAATAATGAGCAGTTCTTC

size: few
V: TRBV12-3/TRBV12-4
length: 14
J: TRBJ2-3
D: TRBD2
CDR3: CASSLVAGVDTQYF
DNA: TGTGCCAGCAGTTTAGTGGCGGGGGTGGATACGCAGTATTTT

size: few
V: TRBV6-5
length: 15
J: TRBJ2-5
D: NA
CDR3: CASSYSGVPQQTQYF
DNA: TGTGCCAGCAGTTACTCAGGAGTCCCCCAGCAGACCCAGTACTTC

size: NA
V: TRBV9
length: 16
J: TRBJ2-5
D: TRBD2
CDR3: CASSARGGTVQETQYF
DNA: TGTGCCAGCAGCGCCCGGGGGGGCACAGTTCAAGAGACCCAGTACTTC

size: NA
V: TRBV23-1
length: 14
J: TRBJ1-1
D: NA
CDR3: CARGQRLTNTEAFF
DNA: TGCGCCAGAGGACAGCGGCTGACGAACACTGAAGCTTTCTTT

size: few
V: TRBV4-1
length: 16
J: TRBJ2-7
D: NA
CDR3: CASSHSRGGRWVEQYF
DNA: TGCGCCAGCAGCCACTCGAGGGGGGGGCGCTGGGTCGAGCAGTACTTC

size: NA
V: TRBV20-1
length: 14
J: TRBJ2-7
D: TRBD2
CDR3: CSATLGGNSYEQYF
DNA: TGCAGTGCTACCCTCGGGGGGAACTCCTACGAGCAGTACTTC

size: few
V: TRBV3-1
length: 15
J: TRBJ2-3
D: TRBD2
CDR3: CASSSRTSGGTTQYF
DNA: TGTGCCAGCAGCTCCCGTACTAGCGGGGGAACTACGCAGTATTTT

size: few
V: TRBV4-3
length: 17
J: TRBJ1-3
D: NA
CDR3: CASSQDNAGFTGNTIYF
DNA: TGCGCCAGCAGCCAAGATAATGCAGGGTTTACTGGAAACACCATATATTTT